The 2 T cell receptor beta chains below were found in one sample sequenced in a study of blood T cell repertoires in COVID-19. Libraries were prepared by immunoSEQ multiplex PCR; TCRdb keeps only in-frame clonotypes and omits some of them. The sample includes more than 60,000 clones, nearly 90% of them seen just once. The material sequenced was peripheral blood. These receptors were collected from a man aged 45-65 years with acute or convalescent COVID-19.

The CDR3 loop is CASSVMTGDTEAFF. As DNA, the CDR3 is TGTGCCAGCAGCGTAATGACAGGGGACACTGAAGCTTTCTTT. This sequence joins TRBV9 and TRBJ1-1, with 8 nucleotides matching TRBD1. CDR1 is SGDLS, CDR2 YYNGEE, per germline. With V trimmed by 1 base and J by 3 bases, 2 bases remained unmatched. CDR3 length: 14 residues.

This clone was detected only once. The V and J genes are TRBV5-6 and TRBJ1-1, with no clear D. The germline gives CDR1 SGHDT, CDR2 YYEEEE. The CDR3 spans 13 residues. Trimming left V 4 bases short and J 10 bases short, with 17 bases between. CDR3 loop: CASSPDYLGTAFF. Written as DNA, the CDR3 is TGTGCCAGCAGCCCCGATTATCTAGGCACAGCTTTCTTT.